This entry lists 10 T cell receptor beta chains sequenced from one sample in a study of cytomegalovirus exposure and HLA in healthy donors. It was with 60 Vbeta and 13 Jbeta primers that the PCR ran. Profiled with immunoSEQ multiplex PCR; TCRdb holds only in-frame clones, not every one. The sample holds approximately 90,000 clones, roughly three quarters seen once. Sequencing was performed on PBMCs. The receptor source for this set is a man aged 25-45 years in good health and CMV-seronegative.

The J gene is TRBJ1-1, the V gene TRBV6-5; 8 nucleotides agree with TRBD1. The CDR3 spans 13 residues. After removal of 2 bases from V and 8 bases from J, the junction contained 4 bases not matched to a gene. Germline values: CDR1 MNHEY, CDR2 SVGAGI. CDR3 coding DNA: TGTGCCAGCAGTTACCGTCGGACAGGGGAAGCTTTCTTT. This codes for CASSYRRTGEAFF.

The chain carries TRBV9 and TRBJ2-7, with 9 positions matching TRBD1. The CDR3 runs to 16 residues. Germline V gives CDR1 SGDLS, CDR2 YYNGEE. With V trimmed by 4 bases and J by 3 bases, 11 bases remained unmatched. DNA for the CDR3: TGTGCCAGCAGCCTGGGGGGTCGACAGGGGGACTACGAGCAGTACTTC. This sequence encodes CASSLGGRQGDYEQYF.

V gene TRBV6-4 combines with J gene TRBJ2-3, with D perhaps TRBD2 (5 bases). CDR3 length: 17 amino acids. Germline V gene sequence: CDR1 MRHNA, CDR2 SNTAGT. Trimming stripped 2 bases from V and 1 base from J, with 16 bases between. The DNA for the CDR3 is TGTGCCAGCAGTGACCCCTTACGAGGGATTGGCACAGATACGCAGTATTTT. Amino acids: CASSDPLRGIGTDTQYF.

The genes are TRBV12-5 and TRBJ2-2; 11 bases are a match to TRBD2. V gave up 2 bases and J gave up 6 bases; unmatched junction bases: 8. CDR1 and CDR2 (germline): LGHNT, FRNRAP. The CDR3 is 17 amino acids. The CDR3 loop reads CASGLILAGGISGELFF. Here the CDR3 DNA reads TGTGCTAGTGGTTTGATCTTAGCGGGAGGGATTTCCGGGGAGCTGTTTTTT. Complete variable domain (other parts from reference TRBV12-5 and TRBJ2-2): DARVTQTPRHKVTEMGQEVTMRCQPILGHNTVFWYRQTMMQGLELLAYFRNRAPLDDSGMPKDRFSAEMPDATLATLKIQPSEPRDSAVYFCASGLILAGGISGELFFGEGSRLTVL.

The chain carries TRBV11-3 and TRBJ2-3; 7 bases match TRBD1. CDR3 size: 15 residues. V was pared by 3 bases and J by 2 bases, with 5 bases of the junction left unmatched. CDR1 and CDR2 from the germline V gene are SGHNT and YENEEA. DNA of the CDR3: TGTGCCAGCAGCTTTCACAGGGGATCCACAGATACGCAGTATTTT. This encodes CASSFHRGSTDTQYF.

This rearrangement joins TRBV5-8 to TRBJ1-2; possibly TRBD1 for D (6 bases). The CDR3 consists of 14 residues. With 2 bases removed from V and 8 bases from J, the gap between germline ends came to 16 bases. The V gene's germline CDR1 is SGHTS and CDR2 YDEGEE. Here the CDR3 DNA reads TGTGCCAGCAGCTTAGGGGGGGGGTTGAGCGGCTACACCTTC. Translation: CASSLGGGLSGYTF.

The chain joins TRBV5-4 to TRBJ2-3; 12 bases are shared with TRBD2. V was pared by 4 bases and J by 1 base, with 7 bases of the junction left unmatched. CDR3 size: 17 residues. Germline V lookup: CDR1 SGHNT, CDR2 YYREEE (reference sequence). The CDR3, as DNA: TGTGCCAGCAGCCTCTCGACTAGCGGGAGTCGCACAGATACGCAGTATTTT. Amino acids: CASSLSTSGSRTDTQYF.

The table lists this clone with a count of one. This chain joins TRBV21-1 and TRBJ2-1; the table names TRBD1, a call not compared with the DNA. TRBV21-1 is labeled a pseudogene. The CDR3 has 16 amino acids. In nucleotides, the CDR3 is TGTGCCAGCAGCAAATTAGGGGTAATGTATCTTCGCGAGCAGTTCTTC. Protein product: CASSKLGVMYLREQFF.

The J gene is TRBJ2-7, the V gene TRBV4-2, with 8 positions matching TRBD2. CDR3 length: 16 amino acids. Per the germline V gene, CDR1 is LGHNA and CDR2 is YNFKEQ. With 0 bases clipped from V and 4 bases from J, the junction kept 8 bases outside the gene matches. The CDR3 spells CASSQDGSGNWYEQYF. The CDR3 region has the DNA TGTGCCAGCAGCCAAGACGGTAGCGGGAATTGGTACGAGCAGTACTTC.

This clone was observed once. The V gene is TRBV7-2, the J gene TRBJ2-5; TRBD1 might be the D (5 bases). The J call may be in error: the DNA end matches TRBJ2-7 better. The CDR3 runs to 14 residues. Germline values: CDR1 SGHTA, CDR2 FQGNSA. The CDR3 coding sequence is TGTGCCAGCAGCTTAGACAGGATCTCGTACGAGCAGTACTTC. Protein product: CASSLDRISYEQYF.